The TCR beta chain described here comes from a study of spatial heterogeneity in lung cancer. Time point denoted: sample taken at primary tumor resection. Donation came from over 60 patients with untreated early-stage non-small cell lung cancer. In each case, whole RNA from tumor, nontumor lung or frozen PBMC was sequenced unsorted. The table lists this clonotype with many counts. Germline loops: CDR1 DFQATT, CDR2 SNEGSKA (reference sequence). Trimming left V 0 bases short and J 7 bases short, with 10 bases between. The CDR3 has 13 amino acids. The presence of a unique molecular identifier marked each TCR cDNA molecule. TCRdb analysed the 5' RACE reads with MiXCR anew, one entry per CDR3 protein. The profile shows tens of thousands of distinct CDR3 sequences, around 7.8% of them singletons.

The specimen comprised PBMCs, sampled at surgery. The origin of this receptor is a male donor with early-stage non-small cell lung cancer. The chain links TRBV20-1 to TRBJ2-1; D unresolved. This chain's CDR3 is CSARDHLSNEQFF. The CDR3 nucleotides are TGCAGTGCTAGAGACCATTTGTCTAATGAGCAGTTCTTC.